This T cell receptor beta chain was found in a study of T cell responses to AZD1222 COVID-19 vaccine. Study results and limitations: At baseline, just a handful of AZD1222 recipients tested seropositive.

V was cut by 0 bases and J by 7 bases, with 16 bases left in between. In germline, CDR1 is MGHRA, CDR2 YSYEKL. The CDR3 contains 16 residues. Sequenced by immunoSEQ multiplex PCR; TCRdb stores in-frame clones only, minus some. The table lists 100,000 to 150,000 clones, roughly 93% of them singletons. Regarding this clone: Its antigen is unknown.

The sequencing here drew on peripheral blood, taken 28 days after the second AZD1222 dose. The chain is built from TRBV4-1 and TRBJ1-5; D might be TRBD1 (6 bases). This clonotype was obtained from an adult who received the AZD1222 COVID-19 vaccine. CDR3 in DNA: TGCGCCAGCAGCCAAGATGTAGGACAGTCCGGCCAGCCCCAGCATTTT. Amino acid sequence: CASSQDVGQSGQPQHF.